Listed below are T cell receptor beta chains from one sample, sequenced in a study of cytomegalovirus exposure and HLA in healthy donors. The method was immunoSEQ multiplex PCR; TCRdb's version includes in-frame clones alone and lacks a portion of them. The sample yields tens of thousands of clones, around 71% seen once. What was sequenced was PBMCs. The receptors originated from a man younger than 40 in good health and CMV-seronegative. The CDR3 runs from the conserved cysteine through the conserved F or W. D genes are given only for firm matches. Where a row states a size, it is once, few, many or the class of an expanded clone; other rows omit it.

CDR3nt | CDR3aa | abundance | d_gene | j_gene | v_gene
TGTGCCAGCAGAATACAGGGGGAACGAGGAAACACCATATATTTT | CASRIQGERGNTIYF | once | TRBD1 | TRBJ1-3 | TRBV2
TGTGCCAGCAGTGATACTATGGACAGGGGGGCTGGCTACACCTTC | CASSDTMDRGAGYTF | NA | TRBD1 | TRBJ1-2 | TRBV6-4
TGTGCCAGCAGCTTAGGACAGGGGGGTCCCTACGAGCAGTACTTC | CASSLGQGGPYEQYF | few | TRBD1 | TRBJ2-7 | TRBV7-6
TGTGCCAGTATAGAAAACACTGAAGCTTTCTTT | CASIENTEAFF | NA | NA | TRBJ1-1 | TRBV19
TGCGCCAGCAGCTCCGGACTAGCGGGCGGGGATGAGCAGTTCTTC | CASSSGLAGGDEQFF | NA | TRBD2 | TRBJ2-1 | TRBV5-1
TGTGCCAGCAGTTACCGGGACAGTTCCTACAATGAGCAGTTCTTC | CASSYRDSSYNEQFF | NA | TRBD1 | TRBJ2-1 | TRBV6-5
TGTGCCAGCAGCCGGACTAGCGGGTCCGGGGAGCTGTTTTTT | CASSRTSGSGELFF | NA | TRBD2 | TRBJ2-2 | TRBV7-3
TGTGCCAGCAGCGGGACTAGCGGGGGCCCGGTCGGGACCCAGTACTTC | CASSGTSGGPVGTQYF | few | TRBD2 | TRBJ2-5 | TRBV2
TGTGCCAGCAGCCAGGGGATAGATACGCAGTATTTT | CASSQGIDTQYF | NA | NA | TRBJ2-3 | TRBV7-9
TGCGCCAGCAGTGATCGGAACACCGGGGAGCTGTTTTTT | CASSDRNTGELFF | NA | NA | TRBJ2-2 | TRBV10-2
TGTGCCAGCTCACCACCACAGGGACCTGGAAACACCATATATTTT | CASSPPQGPGNTIYF | NA | NA | TRBJ1-3 | TRBV18
TGTGCCAGCAGCTTGCCGGGGGAGATGCGCGAGCAGTACTTC | CASSLPGEMREQYF | once | NA | TRBJ2-7 | TRBV5-4
TGTGCCAGCAAGGGAGCCTCTGGAAACACCATATATTTT | CASKGASGNTIYF | NA | NA | TRBJ1-3 | TRBV2
TGTGCCAGCAGCCCCGGGGGGGGTGGCACTGAAGCTTTCTTT | CASSPGGGGTEAFF | few | NA | TRBJ1-1 | TRBV6-5
TGTGCCAGCAGTTTACCGGGGCGGGGGGTTTTTGGCACTGAAGCTTTCTTT | CASSLPGRGVFGTEAFF | NA | NA | TRBJ1-1 | TRBV28
TGTGCCAGCAGCTTGTCCGGGGGGGCGGGGGAGCAGTACTTC | CASSLSGGAGEQYF | NA | TRBD2 | TRBJ2-7 | TRBV5-4
TGCGCCAGCAGCCAGGACAGGGCAGGGGACTATGGCTACACCTTC | CASSQDRAGDYGYTF | NA | TRBD1 | TRBJ1-2 | TRBV4-3
TGTGCCATCAGGGAACAGTACGTGAACACTGAAGCTTTCTTT | CAIREQYVNTEAFF | NA | NA | TRBJ1-1 | TRBV10-3
TGTGCCATCAGCCGGACAGGGGCCGAGCAGTACTTC | CAISRTGAEQYF | NA | TRBD1 | TRBJ2-7 | TRBV10-3
TGCGCCAGCAGCTTGTGGGCTAACTACGAGCAGTACTTC | CASSLWANYEQYF | NA | NA | TRBJ2-7 | TRBV5-1
TGTGCCAGCAATTTGCGGGAGCCTAGCACAGATACGCAGTATTTT | CASNLREPSTDTQYF | NA | TRBD2 | TRBJ2-3 | TRBV6-6
TGTGCCAGCAGCTTAGATGCGGAGAACACTGAAGCTTTCTTT | CASSLDAENTEAFF | few | NA | TRBJ1-1 | TRBV7-9
TGTGCCACCACAGGACGAGACAACATTCAGTACTTC | CATTGRDNIQYF | NA | NA | TRBJ2-4 | TRBV27
TGCAGCGTTTTAACGACACTTTACGAGCAGTACTTC | CSVLTTLYEQYF | once | NA | TRBJ2-7 | TRBV29-1
TGCGCCAGCAGCGGCGGACAGTTCATGAACACTGAAGCTTTCTTT | CASSGGQFMNTEAFF | few | NA | TRBJ1-1 | TRBV5-1
TGCGCCAGCAGCCAAGATGGGGACAGGGGGTTATATGGCTACACCTTC | CASSQDGDRGLYGYTF | NA | TRBD1 | TRBJ1-2 | TRBV4-3
TGTGCCAGCAGCCCCTCGAGCCTTCCCTCCTCGCGGCAGTACTTC | CASSPSSLPSSRQYF | NA | NA | TRBJ2-7 | TRBV9
TGTGCCAGTAAAGGTTTAGGGGTTGATGAAAAACTGTTTTTT | CASKGLGVDEKLFF | NA | NA | TRBJ1-4 | TRBV19
TGTGCCAGCAGTTTAGTGGGGGCAGGCTACGAGCAGTACTTC | CASSLVGAGYEQYF | NA | NA | TRBJ2-7 | TRBV27